This T cell receptor beta chain was sequenced for a study of cytomegalovirus exposure and HLA in healthy donors. Germline lookup yields CDR1 MNHNS and CDR2 SASEGT. The V end lost 5 bases, the J end lost 3 bases, and 8 bases lay between the germline ends. This CDR3 comprises 13 residues. Primers: 60 Vbeta forward and 13 Jbeta reverse. Produced via immunoSEQ multiplex PCR; TCRdb's table is partial and in-frame only. The table has about 140,000 clones, about 80% seen once. Sequenced material: PBMCs. The source is a woman between 18 and 29 years old in good health and CMV-seropositive. This rearrangement joins TRBV6-1 to TRBJ1-5, with D uncertain. The CDR3 DNA follows: TGTGCCAGCAGTCGACGGGACAATCAGCCCCAGCATTTT. Translation gives CASSRRDNQPQHF.